The subject of this entry is one T cell receptor beta chain. The protocol was immunoSEQ multiplex PCR, while the TCRdb copy is restricted to in-frame clones and leaves out a portion. The sample yields more than 9,500 clones, roughly 80% seen once. This sample is part of a study of blood T cell repertoires in COVID-19. Background on the study: Collection of acute and convalescent COVID-19 samples took place in the United States, Italy and Spain.

This CDR3 contains 14 residues. Germline CDR1 and CDR2: SGHVS and FQNEAQ. The ends were cut back, 4 bases at V and 2 bases at J, with 11 bases in the middle. The sequenced material came from peripheral blood. V and J are TRBV7-8 and TRBJ1-1; no clear D. The TCR was taken from a human donor in a cohort sampled during active COVID-19. The CDR3 here is CASSWGLANTEAFF. In nucleotides, the CDR3 is TGTGCCAGCAGCTGGGGTCTAGCTAACACTGAAGCTTTCTTT.